Listed below are T cell receptor beta chains from one sample, sequenced in a study of blood T cell repertoires in COVID-19. Sequencing was performed with immunoSEQ multiplex PCR; in TCRdb, only in-frame clones are kept and a portion is missing. The sample carries roughly 74,000 clones, about 88% recorded once. Sequenced material: peripheral blood. These receptor sequences come from a man aged 70 or older with active or convalescent COVID-19. CDR3s include the opening cysteine and the closing phenylalanine or tryptophan. D genes are given only for firm matches. Only part of the rows carry a size: once, few, many, or a class if the clone is expanded.

TRBD1	TRBV20-1	once	TRBJ1-5	CSASTLQGRGNQPQHF	TGCAGTGCTAGTACCCTGCAGGGCAGGGGGAATCAGCCCCAGCATTTT
TRBD1	TRBV28	.	TRBJ1-1	CASSPGGANTEAFF	TGTGCCAGCAGTCCAGGGGGCGCGAACACTGAAGCTTTCTTT
TRBD1	TRBV9	.	TRBJ2-5	CASSADRGREETQYF	TGTGCCAGCAGCGCCGACAGGGGGCGGGAGGAGACCCAGTACTTC
TRBD2	TRBV7-9	.	TRBJ2-7	CASSSTPGTSETYEQYF	TGTGCCAGCAGCTCGACCCCCGGGACTAGCGAGACTTACGAGCAGTACTTC
TRBD2	TRBV5-4	.	TRBJ2-7	CASSSGLAGVLGEQYF	TGTGCCAGCAGCTCGGGACTAGCGGGAGTTTTGGGGGAGCAGTACTTC
.	TRBV4-1	.	TRBJ1-6	CASSQVGQSINSPLHF	TGCGCCAGCAGCCAAGTAGGACAGTCAATCAATTCACCCCTCCACTTT
.	TRBV6-1	few	TRBJ1-2	CASSEAAAGLIYGYTF	TGTGCCAGCAGTGAAGCTGCGGCCGGATTAATCTATGGCTACACCTTC
TRBD2	TRBV18	.	TRBJ2-7	CASSPTSGRLSEQYF	TGTGCCAGCTCGCCAACTAGCGGGAGGCTCAGCGAGCAGTACTTC
TRBD1	TRBV12-5	.	TRBJ1-1	CASGLAATGGKAFF	TGTGCTAGTGGTTTGGCCGCGACAGGGGGGAAAGCTTTCTTT
.	TRBV11-3	.	TRBJ2-5	CASSSAGTETQYF	TGTGCCAGCAGCTCCGCAGGCACCGAGACCCAGTACTTC
.	TRBV5-8	.	TRBJ2-2	CASSLTGMSTGELFF	TGTGCCAGCAGCTTGACAGGGATGAGCACCGGGGAGCTGTTTTTT
TRBD1	TRBV5-4	few	TRBJ2-7	CASSLGFGTGAREQYF	TGTGCCAGCAGCTTGGGGTTCGGGACAGGGGCGAGGGAGCAGTACTTC
.	TRBV5-1	.	TRBJ2-5	CASKRSPEGRRETQYF	TGCGCCAGCAAACGGTCTCCAGAGGGGAGGCGAGAGACCCAGTACTTC
TRBD2	TRBV2	.	TRBJ2-1	CASSYSGLAGVYNEQFF	TGTGCCAGCAGTTATTCGGGACTAGCGGGAGTCTACAATGAGCAGTTCTTC
TRBD2	TRBV9	.	TRBJ2-1	CASSVDLGLAILDEQFF	TGTGCCAGCAGCGTAGATTTAGGACTAGCGATTCTGGATGAGCAGTTCTTC
.	TRBV5-4	.	TRBJ2-3	CASSSRDGGPDTQYF	TGTGCCAGCAGCTCCCGGGACGGGGGGCCAGATACGCAGTATTTT
TRBD1	TRBV19	.	TRBJ1-4	CASSSTGVQEKLFF	TGTGCCAGTTCCTCAACAGGGGTACAGGAAAAACTGTTTTTT
TRBD2	TRBV10-1	.	TRBJ2-3	CASMEGGPGTDTQYF	TGCGCCAGCATGGAGGGAGGGCCTGGCACAGATACGCAGTATTTT
.	TRBV2	.	TRBJ2-7	CASRLTGSGEQYF	TGTGCCAGCAGACTCACAGGGTCGGGAGAGCAGTACTTC
.	TRBV5-1	.	TRBJ1-1	CASSLGRADTEAFF	TGCGCCAGCAGCTTAGGGAGGGCGGACACTGAAGCTTTCTTT
.	TRBV29-1	.	TRBJ1-5	CSVQGANQPQHF	TGCAGCGTCCAAGGGGCGAATCAGCCCCAGCATTTT
.	TRBV7-9	once	TRBJ1-6	CASRRQDSPLHF	TGTGCCAGCAGACGACAGGATTCACCCCTCCACTTT
TRBD1	TRBV7-8	.	TRBJ2-2	CASSTTGGDTGELFF	TGTGCCAGCAGTACGACAGGGGGTGACACCGGGGAGCTGTTTTTT
.	TRBV21-1	.	TRBJ2-1	CASFLWPDTNFSYNEQFF	TGTGCCAGCTTCCTATGGCCGGACACCAATTTCTCCTACAATGAGCAGTTCTTC
TRBD1	TRBV30	few	TRBJ1-1	CAWSAQGWTEAFF	TGTGCCTGGAGTGCACAGGGGTGGACTGAAGCTTTCTTT
TRBD1	TRBV28	.	TRBJ1-1	CASRKQGEVTEAFF	TGTGCCAGCAGGAAACAGGGGGAGGTCACTGAAGCTTTCTTT
.	TRBV7-2	.	TRBJ2-5	CASRTRRGRETQYF	TGTGCCAGCAGAACGAGGAGGGGCAGAGAGACCCAGTACTTC
TRBD2	TRBV7-3	.	TRBJ2-5	CASSSHSGTNSHF	TGTGCCAGCAGCTCCCATAGTGGGACTAACTCCCACTTC
TRBD2	TRBV6-5	.	TRBJ2-3	CASSRAGGPDTQYF	TGTGCCAGCAGTAGGGCGGGGGGGCCAGATACGCAGTATTTT
.	TRBV27	.	TRBJ1-4	CASSLEAGRQGKLFF	TGTGCCAGCAGTTTAGAGGCGGGGAGGCAAGGAAAACTGTTTTTT
.	TRBV6-6	.	TRBJ2-1	CASSYSRVYNEQFF	TGTGCCAGCAGTTACTCGAGGGTGTACAATGAGCAGTTCTTC
TRBD2	TRBV5-1	.	TRBJ2-1	CASSLVIAGHNEQFF	TGCGCCAGCAGCTTGGTAATAGCGGGCCACAATGAGCAGTTCTTC
TRBD1	TRBV9	few	TRBJ1-2	CASSGRGRHYGYTF	TGTGCCAGCAGCGGGAGGGGGCGCCACTATGGCTACACCTTC
.	TRBV9	once	TRBJ2-2	CASSDSWTGELFF	TGTGCCAGCAGCGACTCGTGGACCGGGGAGCTGTTTTTT
.	TRBV3-1/TRBV3-2	.	TRBJ2-5	CASSLQAGSETQYF	TGTGCCAGCAGCCTCCAGGCTGGGTCAGAGACCCAGTACTTC
TRBD2	TRBV27	.	TRBJ2-1	CASSSWTSGRNEQFF	TGTGCCAGCAGTTCATGGACTAGCGGGAGGAATGAGCAGTTCTTC
TRBD2	TRBV6-5	.	TRBJ2-5	CASNSGGQETQYF	TGTGCCAGCAATAGCGGGGGACAAGAGACCCAGTACTTC
.	TRBV30	.	TRBJ1-2	CAWSLGGDYGYTF	TGTGCCTGGAGCCTCGGGGGTGACTATGGCTACACCTTC
.	TRBV2	.	TRBJ2-2	CASSEDGVDTGELFF	TGTGCCAGCAGTGAAGACGGGGTCGACACCGGGGAGCTGTTTTTT
.	TRBV6-1	few	TRBJ2-7	CASSEAPPYEQYF	TGTGCCAGCAGTGAAGCCCCCCCTTACGAGCAGTACTTC